This TCR beta chain was recorded in a study of CD8+ T cells in alopecia areata. From alopecia areata patients, lesional scalp punch biopsies and peripheral blood were collected. RNA extraction and reverse transcription yielded cDNA as sequencing template. The protocol was immunoSEQ multiplex PCR, while the TCRdb copy is restricted to in-frame clones and leaves out a portion. The top ten hold 4.5% of the sample, which has some 130,000 clones, roughly 58% seen once. With V trimmed by 5 bases and J by 7 bases, 11 bases remained unmatched. Germline CDR1 is KGHSH and CDR2 is LQKENI. The CDR3 has 16 amino acids.

The chain has TRBV18 and TRBJ2-2; 9 positions match TRBD2. Sequences were derived from CD4+ T cells sorted from blood, sampled at week 0. This TCR came from a human donor with alopecia areata. CDR3 in amino acids: CASSGSLAGASGELFF. CDR3 in DNA: TGTGCCAGCTCAGGATCCTTAGCGGGAGCGAGCGGGGAGCTGTTTTTT.